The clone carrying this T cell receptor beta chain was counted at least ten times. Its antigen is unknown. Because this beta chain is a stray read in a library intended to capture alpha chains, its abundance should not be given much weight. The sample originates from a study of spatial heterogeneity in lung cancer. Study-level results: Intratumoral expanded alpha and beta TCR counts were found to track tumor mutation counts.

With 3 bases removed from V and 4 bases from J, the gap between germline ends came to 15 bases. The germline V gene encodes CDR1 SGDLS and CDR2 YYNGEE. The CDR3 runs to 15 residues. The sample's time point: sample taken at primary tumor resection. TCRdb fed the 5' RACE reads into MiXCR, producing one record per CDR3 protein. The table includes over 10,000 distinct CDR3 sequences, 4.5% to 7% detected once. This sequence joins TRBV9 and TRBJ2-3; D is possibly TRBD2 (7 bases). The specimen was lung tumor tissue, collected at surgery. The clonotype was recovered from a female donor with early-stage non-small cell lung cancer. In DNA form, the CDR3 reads TGTGCCAGCAGCGCTAGCCCGGGGGGCGCAGATACGCAGTATTTT. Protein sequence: CASSASPGGADTQYF.